The 25 T cell receptor beta chains reported below all come from one sample, sequenced in a study of identical twins. TCRdb re-analysed the 5' RACE reads in MiXCR, keeping a single row per CDR3 protein. Here the sample spans 690,000 or so distinct CDR3 sequences, 8% to 9% being singletons. These same records also appear under a second study, on yellow fever vaccine responses in identical twins.

Sequenced: PBMCs. These receptors all come from a woman in her late teens or twenties in good health.

This chain joins TRBV7-3 and TRBJ2-1; maybe TRBD2 (6 bases). The V gene's germline CDR1 is SGHTA and CDR2 FQGTGA. Trimming left V 3 bases short and J 6 bases short, with 12 bases between. The CDR3 sequence is 14 residues long. CDR3 residues: CASSFGGTFNEQFF. CDR3 in DNA: TGTGCCAGCAGCTTTGGTGGGACTTTCAATGAGCAGTTCTTC.

V is TRBV27 and J is TRBJ2-2; D might be TRBD1 or TRBD2, each matching 5 bases. Germline-derived CDR1 and CDR2 are MNHEY and SMNVEV (reference sequence). Trimming removed 3 bases at V and 6 bases at J, with 14 bases between. The CDR3 covers 15 residues. The CDR3 DNA reads as TGTGCCAGCAGTTTCGGGTGGGGGACCCCCGGGGAGCTGTTTTTT. Translating gives CASSFGWGTPGELFF.

V is TRBV7-8 and J is TRBJ2-5; 8 bases match TRBD1. V lost 4 bases and J lost 5; bases outside the gene matches: 6. Germline CDR1 is SGHVS and CDR2 is FQNEAQ. CDR3 length: 14 amino acids. The CDR3 loop is CASSSRTGWETQYF. The DNA of the CDR3 is TGTGCCAGCAGCTCTCGGACAGGGTGGGAGACCCAGTACTTC.

V usage is TRBV6-5 and J usage is TRBJ1-2; 7 bases agree with TRBD1. Germline CDR1 and CDR2: MNHEY and SVGAGI. The CDR3 contains 17 residues. V was clipped by 1 base and J by 1 base; unmatched bases: 9. CDR3 in amino acids: CASSYYTSDRVNYGYTF. Written as DNA, the CDR3 is TGTGCCAGCAGTTACTATACGTCTGACAGGGTTAACTATGGCTACACCTTC.

This clonotype was recorded at least ten times. The V call is TRBV29-1, the J call TRBJ2-7, with D unclear. The CDR3 consists of 12 residues. Germline V gene sequence: CDR1 SQVTM, CDR2 ANQGSEA. With 0 bases removed from V and 0 bases from J, the gap between germline ends came to 3 bases. Here the CDR3 DNA reads TGCAGCGTTGAAGACAGCTCCTACGAGCAGTACTTC. Its protein is CSVEDSSYEQYF.

This clonotype was detected only a few times. The chain carries TRBV28 and TRBJ2-3; 9 bases agree with TRBD2. The CDR3 runs 16 residues. The germline V gene encodes CDR1 MDHEN and CDR2 SYDVKM. V lost 6 bases, J lost 2 bases, and 9 bases stayed unmatched. The CDR3 nucleotides read TGTGCCAGCAGGGAGAGCGGGGGGCAACCCACAGATACGCAGTATTTT. Its protein product is CASRESGGQPTDTQYF.

The chain's CDR3 is CASSPDRDEQFF. The CDR3 bases are TGCGCCAGCAGCCCAGACCGGGATGAGCAGTTCTTC. V and J are TRBV5-1 and TRBJ2-1, with D unclear. The CDR3 has 12 amino acids. V gave up 4 bases and J gave up 8 bases, with 10 bases separating them. In germline, CDR1 is SGHRS, CDR2 YFSETQ. Based on the CDR3 plus reference TRBV5-1 and TRBJ2-1, the full variable domain is KAGVTQTPRYLIKTRGQQVTLSCSPISGHRSVSWYQQTPGQGLQFLFEYFSETQRNKGNFPGRFSGRQFSNSRSEMNVSTLELGDSALYLCASSPDRDEQFFGPGTRLTVL.

This rearrangement joins TRBV6-2 or TRBV6-3 to TRBJ2-5; the D gene is possibly TRBD1 (6 bases). This CDR3 spans 16 amino acids. V dropped 0 bases and J dropped 3 bases, with 14 bases sitting between them. Germline CDR1 and CDR2: MNHEY and SVGEGT. The CDR3 is CASSYSRDKLKETQYF. In DNA, the CDR3 is TGTGCCAGCAGTTACTCGAGGGACAAACTTAAAGAGACCCAGTACTTC.

The rearrangement uses TRBV5-1 and TRBJ2-5, with D hard to call. V was pared by 4 bases and J by 2 bases, with 15 bases between. Germline CDR1 reads SGHRS; CDR2 reads YFSETQ. This CDR3 comprises 15 residues. In DNA, the CDR3 is TGCGCCAGCAGCCCGCAACCGGACGGGCAAGAGACCCAGTACTTC. Translating it yields CASSPQPDGQETQYF.

This chain links TRBV4-1 with TRBJ1-5; the D gene is possibly TRBD1 (5 bases). The V gene lost 3 bases and the J gene lost 4 bases, with 13 bases spanning the gap. This CDR3 comprises 15 residues. Germline V CDR1 and CDR2: MGHRA, YSYEKL. CDR3 in DNA: TGCGCCAGCAGCCACTTGGGGGAAGGGAATCAGCCCCAGCATTTT. This translates into CASSHLGEGNQPQHF.

The chain uses TRBV20-1 and TRBJ2-1, with D maybe TRBD1 (5 bases). Trimming stripped 0 bases from V and 5 bases from J, with 14 bases between. Germline V lookup: CDR1 DFQATT, CDR2 SNEGSKA (reference sequence). This CDR3 contains 15 residues. The CDR3 loop reads CSARDLIKQDNEQFF. CDR3 DNA: TGCAGTGCTAGAGACCTGATAAAACAGGACAATGAGCAGTTCTTC.

The sample holds many counts of this clonotype. The rearrangement links TRBV3-1 to TRBJ1-2; no clear D. There are 12 residues in the CDR3. Germline CDR1 reads LGHDT; CDR2 reads YNNKEL (reference sequence). Trimming shortened V by 1 base and J by 8 bases, and 8 bases separated the two germline ends. The CDR3 bases are TGTGCCAGCAGCCAAGGGGAGAGGGGCTACACCTTC. This sequence encodes CASSQGERGYTF.

The table lists this clonotype with many counts. V usage is TRBV6-1 and J usage is TRBJ1-2; D remains ambiguous. Per the germline V gene, CDR1 is MNHNS and CDR2 is SASEGT. V dropped 5 bases and J dropped 5 bases, with 15 bases sitting between them. This CDR3 contains 14 residues. The DNA of the CDR3 is TGTGCCAGCAGTCCAACGGGTTTGAGATATGGCTACACCTTC. This codes for CASSPTGLRYGYTF.

This clonotype has only a few counts. The V gene is TRBV14, the J gene TRBJ2-7; 13 nucleotides agree with TRBD2. Trimming at V came to 2 bases and at J to 5 bases, leaving 6 bases not matched to a gene. This CDR3 region has 16 residues. Per the germline V gene, CDR1 is SGHDN and CDR2 is FVKESK. CDR3 sequence (DNA): TGTGCCAGCAGCCAACGCGAACTAGCGGGAGGGGACGAGCAGTACTTC. Protein product: CASSQRELAGGDEQYF.

This chain joins TRBV12-3 or TRBV12-4 and TRBJ2-7; 10 nucleotides align to TRBD1. The junction had 5 bases not matched to a gene; V was cut back by 6 bases and J by 6 bases. The CDR3 is 13 residues long. As DNA, the CDR3 is TGTGCCAGCAGAACCGGGACAGGGGTCGAGCAGTACTTC. Translated, it gives CASRTGTGVEQYF.

This clonotype was counted many times. The rearrangement links TRBV28 to TRBJ1-5, with a weak D call TRBD1 (5 bases). CDR1 and CDR2 (germline): MDHEN, SYDVKM. The CDR3 contains 16 residues. Trimming took 2 bases from V and 0 from J, leaving 11 bases between them. CDR3 nucleotides: TGTGCCAGCAGTTTAGCGGGGGATGGTAGCAATCAGCCCCAGCATTTT. Protein product: CASSLAGDGSNQPQHF.

This clonotype was found many times. The V and J genes are TRBV6-2 or TRBV6-3 and TRBJ2-2; 12 nucleotides match TRBD2. The V gene's germline CDR1 is MNHEY and CDR2 SVGEGT. Losses at the gene ends were 6 bases for V and 5 bases for J; bases not matched to a gene: 22. The length of the CDR3 is 21 residues. CDR3 sequence: CASSKTTGTRLAGVRTGELFF. The DNA for the CDR3 is TGTGCCAGCAGCAAAACGACAGGGACGCGACTAGCGGGAGTAAGAACCGGGGAGCTGTTTTTT.

This clonotype occurred many times. J is TRBJ1-1 and V is TRBV5-1, with D possibly TRBD1 on 5 matching bases. V lost 6 bases, J lost 0 bases, and 15 bases lay in between. This CDR3 spans 15 amino acids. Germline CDR1 reads SGHRS; CDR2 reads YFSETQ. The CDR3 loop is CASTRSGPMNTEAFF. CDR3 coding DNA: TGCGCCAGCACCAGATCGGGACCGATGAACACTGAAGCTTTCTTT.

With respect to this clonotype: The junction departs from the called germline gene at one end, perhaps through a read error. The chain joins TRBV25-1 to TRBJ2-7; possible D gene TRBD2, 6 bases. The CDR3 runs 12 residues. Germline loops: CDR1 MGHDK, CDR2 SYGVNS. CDR3 residues: CASSDPGRDPSF. The DNA of the CDR3 is TGTGCCAGCAGTGACCCCGGGCGGGATCCCAGCTTC.

This clonotype was counted at least ten times. The CDR3 DNA is TGCAGTGCTAGAGAAGGACAGGGGGCCAACTATGGCTACACCTTC. This encodes CSAREGQGANYGYTF. The chain employs TRBV20-1 and TRBJ1-2, with TRBD1 matching over 11 bases. J was trimmed by 2 bases and V by 0 bases; bases with no gene match: 2. Germline lookup yields CDR1 DFQATT and CDR2 SNEGSKA (reference sequence). CDR3 size: 15 residues.

Only a few counts were recorded for this clonotype. The chain employs TRBV29-1 and TRBJ2-5; TRBD1 agrees at 7 bases. This CDR3 is built from 15 residues. V lost 2 bases to trimming and J lost 3 bases; unmatched junction nucleotides: 9. Per germline, CDR1 SQVTM and CDR2 ANQGSEA. CDR3 sequence: CSVEFADRTEETQYF. CDR3 nucleotide sequence: TGCAGCGTTGAATTTGCGGACAGGACTGAAGAGACCCAGTACTTC.

The chain joins TRBV7-2 to TRBJ2-3; D tentatively fits TRBD1 or TRBD2 (7 bases each). V lost 1 base to trimming and J lost 6 bases, with 17 bases between them. The CDR3 contains 16 residues. CDR1 is SGHTA and CDR2 is FQGNSA in the germline V gene. CDR3 DNA sequence: TGTGCCAGCAGCTTAGAGGGGGCGGGGGCGAGTGATACGCAGTATTTT. The encoded protein is CASSLEGAGASDTQYF.

This rearrangement joins TRBV7-8 to TRBJ2-1, with 10 nucleotides matching TRBD2. The V segment lost 7 bases and the J segment 5 bases; nucleotides outside the gene matches: 14. CDR3 length: 17 amino acids. Germline values: CDR1 SGHVS, CDR2 FQNEAQ. The DNA of the CDR3 is TGTGCCAGCACGCCCGCCCAGCGGGGGGGCCGGAACAATGAGCAGTTCTTC. This translates into CASTPAQRGGRNNEQFF.

The J gene is TRBJ2-5, the V gene TRBV6-1; 10 bases fit TRBD2. The V gene's germline CDR1 is MNHNS and CDR2 SASEGT. Trimming took 5 bases from V and 5 from J; bases not matched to a gene: 11. This CDR3 has 16 residues. This chain's CDR3 is CASSPLSGRAGETQYF. CDR3 bases: TGTGCCAGCAGTCCCCTGAGCGGGAGGGCCGGGGAGACCCAGTACTTC.

This chain connects TRBV3-1 to TRBJ2-7; perhaps TRBD2 as D (6 bases). Germline V CDR1 and CDR2: LGHDT, YNNKEL (reference sequence). The ends were cut back, 0 bases at V and 1 base at J, with 22 bases in the middle. The CDR3 runs 19 residues. In DNA, the CDR3 is TGTGCCAGCAGCCAAGATTTCCTCTCCTTCCTAGCGAATTCCTACGAGCAGTACTTC. Translated, it gives CASSQDFLSFLANSYEQYF.